This is a list of T cell receptor beta chains from one sample in a study of beta chain features in type 1 diabetes. The data were produced by immunoSEQ multiplex PCR, yet TCRdb's version contains in-frame clones alone and is incomplete. The sample has about 360,000 clones; approximately 12% are singletons. The source material was naive CD4+ T cells from blood. All receptors derive from a young man in good health. CDR3s include the opening cysteine and the closing phenylalanine or tryptophan. The D gene is left open where the match is weak.

v_call	j_call	d_call	cdr3_aa
TRBV18	TRBJ1-2	TRBD1	CASSPRTGDYGYTF
TRBV19	TRBJ2-2	NA	CASSIPAGTGELFF
TRBV4-3	TRBJ2-1	TRBD2	CASSQEAGGTYNEQFF
TRBV15	TRBJ1-2	NA	CATSRDLAQGYGYTF
TRBV6-5	TRBJ1-2	TRBD1	CASSRGQEGGYTF
TRBV14	TRBJ2-3	TRBD2	CASSRSLAGLSTDTQYF
TRBV7-2	TRBJ2-5	NA	CASSPDYSQETQYF
TRBV7-8	TRBJ1-2	NA	CASSLDDSINYGYTF
TRBV5-1	TRBJ1-1	NA	CASSPGGGDTEAFF
TRBV29-1	TRBJ2-5	TRBD1	CSVEEWTGGRETQYF
TRBV30	TRBJ2-1	NA	CAWGQNNEQFF
TRBV9	TRBJ2-1	TRBD2	CASSVGGSGLAILFF
TRBV5-1	TRBJ2-5	NA	CASSSEGLGGTQYF
TRBV5-4	TRBJ1-4	TRBD1	CASSPETGTGLEKLFF